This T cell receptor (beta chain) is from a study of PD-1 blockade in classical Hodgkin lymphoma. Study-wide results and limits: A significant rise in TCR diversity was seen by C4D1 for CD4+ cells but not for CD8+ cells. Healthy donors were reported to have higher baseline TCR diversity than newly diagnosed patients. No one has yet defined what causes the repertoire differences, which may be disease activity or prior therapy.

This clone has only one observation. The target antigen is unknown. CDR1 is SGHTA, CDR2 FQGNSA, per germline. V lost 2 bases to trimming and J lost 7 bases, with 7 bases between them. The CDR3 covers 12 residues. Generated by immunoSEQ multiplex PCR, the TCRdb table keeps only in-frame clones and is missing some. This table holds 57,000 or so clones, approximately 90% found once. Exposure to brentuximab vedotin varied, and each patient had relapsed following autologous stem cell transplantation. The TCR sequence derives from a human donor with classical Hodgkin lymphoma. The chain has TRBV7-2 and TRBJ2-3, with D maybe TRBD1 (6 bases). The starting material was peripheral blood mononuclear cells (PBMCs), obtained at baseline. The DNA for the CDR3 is TGTGCCAGCAGCTTACAGGGGAATACGCAGTATTTT. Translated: CASSLQGNTQYF.